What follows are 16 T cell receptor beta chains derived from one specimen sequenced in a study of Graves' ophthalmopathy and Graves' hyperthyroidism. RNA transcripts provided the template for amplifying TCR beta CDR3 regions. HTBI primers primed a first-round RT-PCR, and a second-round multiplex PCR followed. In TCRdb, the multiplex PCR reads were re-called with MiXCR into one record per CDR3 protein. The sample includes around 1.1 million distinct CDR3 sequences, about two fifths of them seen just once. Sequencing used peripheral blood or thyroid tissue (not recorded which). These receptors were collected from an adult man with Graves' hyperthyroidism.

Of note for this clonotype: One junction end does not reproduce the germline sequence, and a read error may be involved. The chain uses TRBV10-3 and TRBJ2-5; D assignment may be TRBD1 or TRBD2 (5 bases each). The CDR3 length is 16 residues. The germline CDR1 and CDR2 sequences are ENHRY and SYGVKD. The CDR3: CASSFSTGPIEETQYF. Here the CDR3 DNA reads TGTGCCAGCAGTTTTTCCACGGGGCCAATAGAAGAGACCCAGTACTTC.

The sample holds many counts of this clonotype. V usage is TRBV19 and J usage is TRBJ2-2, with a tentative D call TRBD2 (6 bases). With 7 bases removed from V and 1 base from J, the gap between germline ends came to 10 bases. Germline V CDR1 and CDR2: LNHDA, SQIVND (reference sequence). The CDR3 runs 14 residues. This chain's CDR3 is CASNRGGNTGELFF. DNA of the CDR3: TGTGCCAGTAATCGGGGAGGGAACACCGGGGAGCTGTTTTTT.

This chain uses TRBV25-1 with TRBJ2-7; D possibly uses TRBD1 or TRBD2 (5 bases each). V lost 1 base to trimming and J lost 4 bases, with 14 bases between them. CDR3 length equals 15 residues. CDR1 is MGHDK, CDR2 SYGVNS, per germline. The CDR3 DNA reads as TGTGCCAGCAGTGAATTTTTCGGGACCTCGTACGAGCAGTACTTC. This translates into CASSEFFGTSYEQYF.

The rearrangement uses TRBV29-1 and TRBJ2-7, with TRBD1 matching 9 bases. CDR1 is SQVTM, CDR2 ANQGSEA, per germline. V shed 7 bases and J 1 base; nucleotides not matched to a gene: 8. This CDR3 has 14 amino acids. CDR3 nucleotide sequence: TGCAGCGGTGCGACCGGGACAGGGTCCTACGAGCAGTACTTC. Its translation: CSGATGTGSYEQYF.

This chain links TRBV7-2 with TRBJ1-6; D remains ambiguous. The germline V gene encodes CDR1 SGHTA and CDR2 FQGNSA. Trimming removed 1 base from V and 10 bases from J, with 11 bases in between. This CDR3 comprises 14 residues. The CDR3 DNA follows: TGTGCCAGCAGCTTAGTTTTGGAGGCCTCACCCCTCCACTTT. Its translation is CASSLVLEASPLHF.

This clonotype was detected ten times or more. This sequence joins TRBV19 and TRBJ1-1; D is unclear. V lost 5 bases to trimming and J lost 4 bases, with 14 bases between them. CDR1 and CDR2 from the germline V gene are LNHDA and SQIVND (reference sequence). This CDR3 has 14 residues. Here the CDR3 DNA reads TGTGCCAGTAGTGTAAGACGCTGGGGCACTGAAGCTTTCTTT. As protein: CASSVRRWGTEAFF.

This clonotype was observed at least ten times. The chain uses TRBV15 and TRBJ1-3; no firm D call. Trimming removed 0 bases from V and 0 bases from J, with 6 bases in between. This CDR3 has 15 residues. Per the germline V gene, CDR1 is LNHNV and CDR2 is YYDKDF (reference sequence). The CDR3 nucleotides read TGTGCCACCAGCAGAGACCAGTACTCTGGAAACACCATATATTTT. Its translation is CATSRDQYSGNTIYF. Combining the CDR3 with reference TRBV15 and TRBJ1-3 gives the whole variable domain DAMVIQNPRYQVTQFGKPVTLSCSQTLNHNVMYWYQQKSSQAPKLLFHYYDKDFNNEADTPDNFQSRRPNTSFCFLDIRSPGLGDTAMYLCATSRDQYSGNTIYFGEGSWLTVV.

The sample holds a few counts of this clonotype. This chain's CDR3 is CATSRGGYWGLTYGYTF. The CDR3 DNA reads TGTGCCACCAGCAGAGGTGGTTATTGGGGACTCACCTATGGCTACACCTTC. The chain carries TRBV15 and TRBJ1-2, with D perhaps matching TRBD1 (5 bases). There are 17 residues in the CDR3. V gave up 1 base and J gave up 4 bases, with 19 bases separating them. CDR1 is LNHNV, CDR2 YYDKDF, per germline (reference sequence).

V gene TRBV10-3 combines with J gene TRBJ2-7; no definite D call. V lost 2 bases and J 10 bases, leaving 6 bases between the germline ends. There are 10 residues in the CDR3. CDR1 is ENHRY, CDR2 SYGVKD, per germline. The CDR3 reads CAISERVQYF. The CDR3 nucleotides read TGTGCCATCAGTGAGCGAGTTCAGTACTTC.

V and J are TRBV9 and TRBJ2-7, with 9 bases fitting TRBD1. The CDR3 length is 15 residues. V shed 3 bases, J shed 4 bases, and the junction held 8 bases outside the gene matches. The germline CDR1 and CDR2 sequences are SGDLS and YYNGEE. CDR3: CASSAEGTGFYEQYF. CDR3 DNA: TGTGCCAGCAGCGCAGAGGGGACAGGGTTTTACGAGCAGTACTTC.

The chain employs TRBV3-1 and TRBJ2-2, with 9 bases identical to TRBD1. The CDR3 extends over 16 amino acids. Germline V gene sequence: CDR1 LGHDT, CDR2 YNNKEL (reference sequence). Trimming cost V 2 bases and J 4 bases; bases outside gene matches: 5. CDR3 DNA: TGTGCCAGCAGCCAAAACCGGGACAGGGTCACCGGGGAGCTGTTTTTT. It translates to CASSQNRDRVTGELFF.

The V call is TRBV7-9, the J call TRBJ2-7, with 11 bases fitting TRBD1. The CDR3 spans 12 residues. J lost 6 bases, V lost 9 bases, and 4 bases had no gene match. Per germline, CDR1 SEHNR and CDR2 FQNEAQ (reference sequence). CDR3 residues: CASADRGLEQYF. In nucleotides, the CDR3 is TGTGCCAGTGCGGACAGGGGGCTCGAGCAGTACTTC. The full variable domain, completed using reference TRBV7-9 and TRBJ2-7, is DTGVSQNPRHKITKRGQNVTFRCDPISEHNRLYWYRQTLGQGPEFLTYFQNEAQLEKSRLLSDRFSAERPKGSFSTLEIQRTEQGDSAMYLCASADRGLEQYFGPGTRLTVT.

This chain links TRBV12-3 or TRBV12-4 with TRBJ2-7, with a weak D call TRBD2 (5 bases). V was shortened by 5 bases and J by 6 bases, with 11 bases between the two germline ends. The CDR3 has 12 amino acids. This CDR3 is CASSRTRFEQYF. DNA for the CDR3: TGTGCCAGCAGTCGAACTAGGTTCGAGCAGTACTTC.

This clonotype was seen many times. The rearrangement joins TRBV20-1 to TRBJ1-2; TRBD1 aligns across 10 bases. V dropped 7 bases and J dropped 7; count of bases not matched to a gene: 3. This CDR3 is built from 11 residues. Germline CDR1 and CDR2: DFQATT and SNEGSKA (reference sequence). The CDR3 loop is CSGWDRGGYTF. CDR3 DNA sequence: TGCAGTGGGTGGGACAGGGGTGGCTACACCTTC.

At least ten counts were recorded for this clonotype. DNA for the CDR3: TGTGCCAGCAGTGCCCAAGGGACAGGGTTCTACGAGCAGTACTTC. Amino acid sequence: CASSAQGTGFYEQYF. J is TRBJ2-7 and V is TRBV2; TRBD1 agrees at 9 bases. The trim removed 4 bases at V and 3 bases at J, leaving 7 bases unmatched. Germline CDR1 SNHLY, CDR2 FYNNEI. The CDR3 totals 15 residues.

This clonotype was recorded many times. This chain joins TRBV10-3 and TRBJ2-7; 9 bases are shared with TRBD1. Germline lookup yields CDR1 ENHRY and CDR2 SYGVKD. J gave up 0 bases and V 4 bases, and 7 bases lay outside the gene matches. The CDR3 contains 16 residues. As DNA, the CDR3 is TGTGCCATCAGTGTTGATGGGACAGGGAGCTCCTACGAGCAGTACTTC. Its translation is CAISVDGTGSSYEQYF.